These T cell receptor beta chains were read from a single sample in a study of T cells after yellow fever vaccination. MiXCR, run by TCRdb on the 5' RACE reads, gives a single entry per CDR3 protein. The table has just under 600,000 distinct CDR3 sequences, approximately 13% seen once. Sequenced material: PBMCs, taken on the day of the yellow fever booster vaccination. These TCRs come from a man aged 30 to 39 who received the YFV17D yellow fever vaccine. Both conserved end residues are part of each CDR3. A D gene is named only where the DNA matches it firmly. Expanded clones are given a class, and other clones once, few, many or no size at all.

J gene,V gene,clone size,D gene,CDR3 protein,CDR3 DNA
TRBJ2-4,TRBV11-2,NA,TRBD2,CASSSTFGLGGAKNIQYF,TGTGCCAGCAGCTCCACCTTTGGATTGGGAGGGGCCAAAAACATTCAGTACTTC
TRBJ1-6,TRBV7-2,few,NA,CASSIGHRYNSPLHF,TGTGCCAGCAGCATCGGTCACCGTTATAATTCACCCCTCCACTTT
TRBJ2-7,TRBV7-6,NA,NA,CASSLMTGIPYEQYF,TGTGCCAGCAGCTTAATGACAGGAATTCCCTACGAGCAGTACTTC
TRBJ1-2,TRBV14,NA,TRBD1,CASSPSGTGLNYGYTF,TGTGCCAGCAGCCCGTCCGGGACAGGGCTAAACTATGGCTACACCTTC
TRBJ2-3,TRBV5-1,few,TRBD2,CASSTRRTSGTDTQYF,TGCGCCAGCAGCACACGCCGGACTAGCGGCACAGATACGCAGTATTTT
TRBJ1-1,TRBV5-1,many,NA,CASSLARMNTEAFF,TGCGCCAGCAGCTTGGCTCGGATGAACACTGAAGCTTTCTTT
TRBJ2-6,TRBV5-1,few,NA,CASSLIAWGSGANVLTF,TGCGCCAGCAGCTTGATTGCGTGGGGCTCTGGGGCCAACGTCCTGACTTTC
TRBJ1-1,TRBV5-6,few,NA,CASSSLRHYTEAFF,TGTGCCAGCAGCTCGCTGAGACATTACACTGAAGCTTTCTTT
TRBJ2-5,TRBV3-1,few,TRBD2,CASSSLLGGGVQETQYF,TGTGCCAGCAGCAGCCTCCTCGGGGGGGGAGTACAAGAGACCCAGTACTTC
TRBJ2-3,TRBV29-1,many,NA,CSVGRGGYSTDTQYF,TGCAGCGTTGGCAGGGGTGGATATAGCACAGATACGCAGTATTTT
TRBJ2-3,TRBV12-3/TRBV12-4,NA,NA,CASTQEGDTQYF,TGTGCCAGCACCCAGGAGGGAGATACGCAGTATTTT
TRBJ1-1,TRBV12-3/TRBV12-4,many,NA,CASSLSGRFESEAFF,TGTGCCAGCAGTTTGTCCGGACGTTTCGAGAGTGAAGCTTTCTTT
TRBJ1-5,TRBV12-3/TRBV12-4,NA,NA,CASSLGVRNQPQHF,TGTGCCAGCAGTTTAGGGGTTCGCAATCAGCCCCAGCATTTT
TRBJ2-1,TRBV10-3,few,TRBD2,CAIRLAGEGNEQFF,TGTGCCATCAGACTAGCGGGAGAGGGTAATGAGCAGTTCTTC
TRBJ2-7,TRBV7-2,few,TRBD2,CASSLDSGTRGEQYF,TGTGCCAGCAGCTTAGATTCGGGGACTAGAGGCGAGCAGTACTTC
TRBJ2-7,TRBV5-6,NA,NA,CASMYGTFSDEQYF,TGTGCCAGCATGTACGGGACCTTCTCCGACGAGCAGTACTTC
TRBJ2-3,TRBV12-3/TRBV12-4,few,TRBD1,CASRKKGQGDTQYF,TGTGCCAGCAGAAAAAAGGGACAGGGCGACACGCAGTATTTT
TRBJ2-1,TRBV20-1,few,NA,CSARKNNEQFF,TGCAGTGCTAGAAAGAACAATGAGCAGTTCTTC
TRBJ2-5,TRBV5-1,NA,NA,CASSLAAQTVRYQETQYF,TGCGCCAGCAGCTTGGCCGCTCAGACCGTCAGGTACCAAGAGACCCAGTACTTC
TRBJ2-1,TRBV10-1,NA,NA,CASSDPRAPPNEQFF,TGCGCCAGCAGTGACCCGCGGGCCCCCCCCAATGAGCAGTTCTTC
TRBJ2-7,TRBV3-1,NA,NA,CASSQDLSGPYEQYF,TGTGCCAGCAGCCAAGATTTGTCGGGTCCCTACGAGCAGTACTTC
TRBJ2-7,TRBV5-1,NA,NA,CASSLEPPYEQYF,TGCGCCAGCAGCTTGGAGCCCCCCTACGAGCAGTACTTC
TRBJ2-7,TRBV5-4,few,TRBD2,CASSSGTSGQQRQYEQYF,TGTGCCAGCAGCTCTGGGACTAGCGGGCAACAGAGGCAATACGAGCAGTACTTC
TRBJ2-1,TRBV5-1,many,NA,CASSLEGEENEQFF,TGCGCCAGCAGCTTGGAGGGGGAAGAGAATGAGCAGTTCTTC
TRBJ1-2,TRBV9,NA,NA,CASSATAPYGYTF,TGTGCCAGCAGCGCAACAGCTCCCTATGGCTACACCTTC
TRBJ2-7,TRBV12-3/TRBV12-4,NA,TRBD2,CASSFTSGIDEQYF,TGTGCCAGCAGTTTTACTAGCGGGATTGACGAGCAGTACTTC
TRBJ1-2,TRBV19,NA,NA,CASSITREYGYTF,TGTGCCAGTAGTATCACCAGGGAATACGGCTACACCTTC
TRBJ2-1,TRBV14,NA,TRBD2,CASRSGLAGDEQFF,TGTGCCAGCAGGTCGGGACTAGCGGGAGACGAGCAGTTCTTC
TRBJ1-5,TRBV6-1,NA,NA,CASSRPQRDSNQPQHF,TGTGCCAGCAGCCGGCCCCAGCGTGATAGCAATCAGCCCCAGCATTTT
TRBJ2-4,TRBV20-1,NA,TRBD1,CSATYGTGGDIQYF,TGCAGTGCTACCTACGGGACAGGGGGCGACATTCAGTACTTC
TRBJ1-5,TRBV28,many,TRBD1,CASRQGSNQPQHF,TGTGCCAGCCGACAGGGAAGCAATCAGCCCCAGCATTTT
TRBJ1-2,TRBV2,NA,NA,CASSKGADYGYTF,TGTGCCAGCAGTAAAGGGGCAGACTATGGCTACACCTTC
TRBJ2-7,TRBV7-2,few,NA,CASSRVGSLWEQYF,TGTGCCAGCAGCCGCGTGGGGTCTTTATGGGAGCAGTACTTC
TRBJ2-7,TRBV5-1,NA,NA,CASKQGAGPYEQYF,TGCGCCAGCAAGCAGGGAGCAGGACCCTACGAGCAGTACTTC
TRBJ2-7,TRBV5-6,few,TRBD1,CASSQEDRGFYEQYF,TGTGCCAGCAGCCAAGAGGACAGGGGATTCTACGAGCAGTACTTC
TRBJ2-1,TRBV20-1,NA,NA,CSAPRAGVINNEQFF,TGCAGTGCTCCCCGGGCAGGGGTTATAAACAATGAGCAGTTCTTC
TRBJ1-5,TRBV20-1,once,NA,CSAGSFVAYQPQHF,TGCAGTGCGGGGTCCTTCGTGGCGTATCAGCCCCAGCATTTT
TRBJ2-7,TRBV12-3/TRBV12-4,NA,NA,CASSQGARLSEQYF,TGTGCCAGCAGTCAAGGGGCGCGTCTATCCGAGCAGTACTTC
TRBJ2-7,TRBV20-1,NA,TRBD1,CCARARITGVSYEQYF,TGCTGTGCTAGAGCCAGAATAACAGGGGTTTCCTACGAGCAGTACTTC
TRBJ1-5,TRBV12-3/TRBV12-4,few,NA,CASSFRGRDSNQPQHF,TGTGCCAGCAGTTTTAGGGGTAGGGATAGCAATCAGCCCCAGCATTTT
TRBJ1-6,TRBV7-2,NA,TRBD1,CASSLVDRGLNSPLHF,TGTGCCAGCAGCTTAGTAGACAGGGGGCTTAATTCACCCCTCCACTTT
TRBJ2-1,TRBV29-1,few,TRBD2,CSVQGGASGSSNEQFF,TGCAGCGTCCAGGGGGGGGCTAGCGGGAGTTCCAATGAGCAGTTCTTC
TRBJ1-1,TRBV5-4,NA,NA,CASSLYDSVGNTEAFF,TGTGCCAGCAGCTTATATGATTCCGTGGGGAACACTGAAGCTTTCTTT
TRBJ2-7,TRBV12-3/TRBV12-4,few,TRBD2,CASSGLAPYEQYF,TGTGCCAGCAGTGGACTAGCCCCCTACGAGCAGTACTTC
TRBJ2-3,TRBV20-1,few,NA,CSASRAGAGVTDTQYF,TGCAGTGCTAGTCGGGCAGGGGCAGGGGTCACAGATACGCAGTATTTT
TRBJ2-3,TRBV19,NA,NA,CASSIGDDRDTQYF,TGTGCCAGTAGTATAGGGGATGACCGAGATACGCAGTATTTT
TRBJ2-1,TRBV19,few,NA,CASSPTEGEVEQFF,TGTGCCAGTAGCCCCACAGAGGGGGAGGTTGAGCAGTTCTTC
TRBJ2-7,TRBV25-1,many,NA,CASSPKAEGSSYEQYF,TGTGCCAGCAGCCCCAAGGCTGAGGGAAGCTCCTACGAGCAGTACTTC